Ten or more counts support the clone carrying this T cell receptor (beta chain). Its antigen remains unidentified. The CDR3 extends over 13 amino acids. Between the trimmed V and J ends, which lost 7 bases and 1 base, there was a span of 10 bases. CDR1 and CDR2 (germline): SNHLY, FYNNEI. The data stem from a study of T-cell memory formation after mild COVID-19. Study context: In these data, TCR clusters were largely donor specific. Findings of the study overall: Later expanders leaned toward CD4+, whereas clones contracting from day 15 to 85 were balanced CD4/CD8. The study found contracting CD4+ clones mainly in CM and EM and contracting CD8+ clones in EMRA.

Constant-segment-primed 5'RACE gave TCR alpha and TCR beta cDNA libraries with sample barcodes and UMIs. TCRdb passed the 5' RACE reads through MiXCR, listing each CDR3 protein once. There are 34,000 or so distinct CDR3 sequences in the sample; around 8% occur only once, and under 30% lies in the top ten. The gene calls are TRBV2 and TRBJ1-1; D remains unclear. The clonotype originates from a young man who had mild COVID-19 (a few samples of this study predate the infection). Cell type and time point are not known. The sequencing sample was made of PBMCs or a T cell subset sorted from them (not recorded which). In DNA, the CDR3 is TGTGCCAGCACCAAGACGGAGAACACTGAAGCTTTCTTT. Translation gives CASTKTENTEAFF.